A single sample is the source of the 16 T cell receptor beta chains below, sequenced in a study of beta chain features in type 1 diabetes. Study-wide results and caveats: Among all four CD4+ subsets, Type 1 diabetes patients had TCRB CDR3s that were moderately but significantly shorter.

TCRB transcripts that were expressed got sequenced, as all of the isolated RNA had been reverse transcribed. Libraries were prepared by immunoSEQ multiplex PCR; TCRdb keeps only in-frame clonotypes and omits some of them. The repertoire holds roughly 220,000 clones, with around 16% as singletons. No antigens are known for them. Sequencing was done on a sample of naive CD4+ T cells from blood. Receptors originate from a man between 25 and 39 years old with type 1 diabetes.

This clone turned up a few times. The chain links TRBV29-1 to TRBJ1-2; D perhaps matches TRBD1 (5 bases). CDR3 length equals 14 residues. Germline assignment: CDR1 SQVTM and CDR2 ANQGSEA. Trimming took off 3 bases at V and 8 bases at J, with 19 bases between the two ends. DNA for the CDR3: TGCAGCGTTGAGCGGACCGGGGGTACGGGAGGCTACACCTTC. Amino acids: CSVERTGGTGGYTF.

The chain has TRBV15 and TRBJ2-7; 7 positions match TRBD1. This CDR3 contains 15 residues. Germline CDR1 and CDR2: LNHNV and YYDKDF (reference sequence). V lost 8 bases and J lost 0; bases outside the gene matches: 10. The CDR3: CATGQPGTASYEQYF. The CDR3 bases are TGTGCCACCGGGCAACCCGGGACAGCCTCCTACGAGCAGTACTTC. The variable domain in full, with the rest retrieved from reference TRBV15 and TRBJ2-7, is DAMVIQNPRYQVTQFGKPVTLSCSQTLNHNVMYWYQQKSSQAPKLLFHYYDKDFNNEADTPDNFQSRRPNTSFCFLDIRSPGLGDTAMYLCATGQPGTASYEQYFGPGTRLTVT.

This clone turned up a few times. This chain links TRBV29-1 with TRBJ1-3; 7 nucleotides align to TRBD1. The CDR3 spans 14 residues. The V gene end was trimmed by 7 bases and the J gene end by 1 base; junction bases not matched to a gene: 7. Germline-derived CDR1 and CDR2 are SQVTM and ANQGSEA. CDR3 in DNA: TGCAGCGCGCGCCCAGGGGGATCTGGAAACACCATATATTTT. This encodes CSARPGGSGNTIYF.

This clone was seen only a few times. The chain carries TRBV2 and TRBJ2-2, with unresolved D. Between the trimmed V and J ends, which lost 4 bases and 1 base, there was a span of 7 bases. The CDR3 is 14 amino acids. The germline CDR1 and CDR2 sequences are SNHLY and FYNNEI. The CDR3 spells CASSVSENTGELFF. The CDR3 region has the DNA TGTGCCAGCAGTGTATCGGAGAACACCGGGGAGCTGTTTTTT.

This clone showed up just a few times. The CDR3 here is CASSLRAPREQYF. The CDR3 bases are TGTGCCAGCAGTTTAAGAGCGCCCCGCGAGCAGTACTTC. The chain has TRBV27 and TRBJ2-7, with no clear D. This CDR3 is 13 amino acids long. V was shortened by 2 bases and J by 6 bases, with 11 bases between the two germline ends. Germline V gene sequence: CDR1 MNHEY, CDR2 SMNVEV (reference sequence).

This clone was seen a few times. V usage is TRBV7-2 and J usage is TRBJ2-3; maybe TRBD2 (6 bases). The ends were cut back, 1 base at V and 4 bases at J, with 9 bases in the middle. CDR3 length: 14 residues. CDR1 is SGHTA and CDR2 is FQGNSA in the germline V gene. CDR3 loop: CASSLDWGADTQYF. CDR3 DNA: TGTGCCAGCAGCTTAGACTGGGGGGCAGATACGCAGTATTTT.

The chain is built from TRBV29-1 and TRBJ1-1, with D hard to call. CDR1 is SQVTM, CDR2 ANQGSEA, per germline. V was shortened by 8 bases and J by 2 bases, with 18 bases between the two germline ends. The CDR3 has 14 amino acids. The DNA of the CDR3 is TGCAGCACCATGATTGGAAATCTTAACACTGAAGCTTTCTTT. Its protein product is CSTMIGNLNTEAFF.

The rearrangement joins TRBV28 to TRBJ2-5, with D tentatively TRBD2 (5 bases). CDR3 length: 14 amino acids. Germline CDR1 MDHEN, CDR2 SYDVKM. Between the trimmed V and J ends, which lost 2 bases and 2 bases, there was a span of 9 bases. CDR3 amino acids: CASSLGGVQETQYF. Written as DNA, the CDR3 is TGTGCCAGCAGTTTAGGAGGAGTACAAGAGACCCAGTACTTC.

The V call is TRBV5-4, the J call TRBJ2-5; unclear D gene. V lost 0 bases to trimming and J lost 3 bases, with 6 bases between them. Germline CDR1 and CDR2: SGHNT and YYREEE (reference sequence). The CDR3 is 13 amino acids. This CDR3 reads CASSLDWKETQYF. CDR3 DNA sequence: TGTGCCAGCAGCTTGGACTGGAAAGAGACCCAGTACTTC.

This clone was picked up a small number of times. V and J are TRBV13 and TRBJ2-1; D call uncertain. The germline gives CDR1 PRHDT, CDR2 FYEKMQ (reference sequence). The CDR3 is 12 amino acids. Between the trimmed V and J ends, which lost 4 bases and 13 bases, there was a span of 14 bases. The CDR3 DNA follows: TGTGCCAGCAGCTCCCTGGGCCAAGCCCAGTTCTTC. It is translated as CASSSLGQAQFF.

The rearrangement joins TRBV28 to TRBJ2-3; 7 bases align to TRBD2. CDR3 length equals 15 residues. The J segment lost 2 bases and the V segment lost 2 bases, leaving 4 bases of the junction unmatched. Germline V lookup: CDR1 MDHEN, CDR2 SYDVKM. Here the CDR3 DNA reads TGTGCCAGCAGTTTAGGTGGGAGGGCCACAGATACGCAGTATTTT. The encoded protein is CASSLGGRATDTQYF.

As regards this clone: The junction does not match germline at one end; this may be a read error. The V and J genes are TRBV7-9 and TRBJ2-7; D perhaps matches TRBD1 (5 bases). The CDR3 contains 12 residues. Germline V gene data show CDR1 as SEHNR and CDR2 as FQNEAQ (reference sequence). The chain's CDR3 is CASSRTQGWGFF. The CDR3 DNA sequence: TGTGCCAGCAGCCGAACCCAGGGATGGGGTTTCTTC.

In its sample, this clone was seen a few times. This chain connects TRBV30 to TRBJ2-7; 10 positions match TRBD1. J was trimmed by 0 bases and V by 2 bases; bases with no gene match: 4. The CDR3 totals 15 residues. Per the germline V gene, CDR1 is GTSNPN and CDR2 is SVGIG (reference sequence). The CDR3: CAWSSGTGVSYEQYF. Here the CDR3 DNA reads TGTGCCTGGAGTTCCGGGACAGGGGTCTCCTACGAGCAGTACTTC.

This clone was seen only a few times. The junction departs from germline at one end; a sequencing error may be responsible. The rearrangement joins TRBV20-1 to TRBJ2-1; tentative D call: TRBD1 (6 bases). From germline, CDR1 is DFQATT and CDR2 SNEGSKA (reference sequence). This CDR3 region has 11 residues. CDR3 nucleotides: TGCAGTGCAAGAGTACGGGACATTCAGTTCTTC. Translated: CSARVRDIQFF.

The CDR3 sequence is CASSLDGRSYNEQFF. The CDR3 nucleotides are TGTGCCAGCAGTCTAGACGGTAGAAGCTACAATGAGCAGTTCTTC. This chain links TRBV27 with TRBJ2-1; D unresolved. The CDR3 covers 15 residues. V lost 5 bases to trimming and J lost 3 bases, with 14 bases between them. Germline V gene sequence: CDR1 MNHEY, CDR2 SMNVEV (reference sequence).

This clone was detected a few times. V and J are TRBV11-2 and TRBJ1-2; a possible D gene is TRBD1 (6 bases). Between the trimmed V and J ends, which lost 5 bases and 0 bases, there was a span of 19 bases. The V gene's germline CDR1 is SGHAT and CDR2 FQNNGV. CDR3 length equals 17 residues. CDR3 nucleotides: TGTGCCAGCAGCCCGGGGGCCACGGTGGGAGCTAACTATGGCTACACCTTC. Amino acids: CASSPGATVGANYGYTF.